The 8 T cell receptor beta chains presented below share a single source sample, sequenced in a study of lymphopenia after photon versus proton radiotherapy. TCRdb's table, derived via immunoSEQ multiplex PCR, lists solely in-frame clones and lacks some. This table has tens of thousands of clones, roughly 93% appearing once. Sequencing used peripheral blood, obtained from a patient treated with photon-based radiotherapy. The receptor set was obtained from a woman between 65 and 79 years old with pancreatic cancer.

The rearrangement uses TRBV7-2 and TRBJ2-3; D is possibly TRBD1 or TRBD2 (6 bases each). This CDR3 spans 15 amino acids. Germline loops: CDR1 SGHTA, CDR2 FQGNSA. The germline V and J ends were trimmed by 5 bases and 6 bases, with 18 bases remaining between them. CDR3 region: CASSPGGAGGDTQYF. Here the CDR3 DNA reads TGTGCCAGCAGCCCCGGGGGCGCAGGAGGGGATACGCAGTATTTT. Filled out from reference TRBV7-2 and TRBJ2-3, the complete variable domain reads GAGVSQSPSNKVTEKGKDVELRCDPISGHTALYWYRQSLGQGLEFLIYFQGNSAPDKSGLPSDRFSAERTGGSVSTLTIQRTQQEDSAVYLCASSPGGAGGDTQYFGPGTRLTVL.

This sequence joins TRBV7-2 and TRBJ2-2; TRBD1 aligns across 7 bases. Looked up from germline, CDR1 is SGHTA and CDR2 is FQGNSA. The CDR3 sequence is 14 residues long. Trimming at V came to 5 bases and at J to 3 bases, leaving 3 bases not matched to a gene. The CDR3 is CASSLQGYTGELFF. CDR3 coding DNA: TGTGCCAGCAGCCTACAGGGGTACACCGGGGAGCTGTTTTTT.

This chain joins TRBV5-6 and TRBJ2-7; maybe TRBD2 (6 bases). Germline loops: CDR1 SGHDT, CDR2 YYEEEE. V lost 6 bases to trimming and J lost 2 bases, with 18 bases between them. The CDR3 runs 15 residues. CDR3 in DNA: TGTGCCAGCACCCCCATGGGGGGTAGGGCCTACGAGCAGTACTTC. It yields the protein CASTPMGGRAYEQYF.

This sequence joins TRBV11-2 and TRBJ1-4; 7 bases fit TRBD1. The CDR3 loop spans 15 amino acids. Trimming took 1 base from V and 8 from J; bases not matched to a gene: 7. Germline CDR1 reads SGHAT; CDR2 reads FQNNGV. The CDR3 coding sequence is TGTGCCAGCAGCTTAGGGGAGGGGGCGCGGGAAAAACTGTTTTTT. It codes for CASSLGEGAREKLFF.

This chain uses TRBV4-1 with TRBJ2-3, with D possibly called TRBD1 or TRBD2 (6 bases each). Trimming pared 3 bases from V and 4 bases from J, leaving 14 bases between. From germline, CDR1 is MGHRA and CDR2 YSYEKL. CDR3 length: 15 residues. The CDR3 spells CASSQVGGGPDTQYF. CDR3 nucleotide sequence: TGCGCCAGCAGCCAGGTGGGTGGGGGGCCAGATACGCAGTATTTT.

Only one count was recorded for this clone. This sequence joins TRBV15 and TRBJ2-7, with 8 bases that match TRBD1. After removal of 3 bases from V and 3 bases from J, the junction contained 7 bases not matched to a gene. The germline V gene has CDR1 LNHNV and CDR2 YYDKDF (reference sequence). The CDR3 sequence is 15 residues long. CDR3: CATSSEDRVDYEQYF. CDR3 bases: TGTGCCACCAGCAGTGAGGACAGGGTCGACTACGAGCAGTACTTC.

V and J are TRBV6-1 and TRBJ2-1, with D possibly TRBD2 on 5 matching bases. CDR1 is MNHNS, CDR2 SASEGT, per germline. The CDR3 is 13 amino acids. V lost 2 bases, J lost 11 bases, and 13 bases lay in between. For the CDR3, the DNA is TGTGCCAGCAGTGAAAAGCTCGAGGGAAAGCAGTTCTTC. Encoded protein: CASSEKLEGKQFF.

This clone has just one count. The chain employs TRBV29-1 and TRBJ2-7, with 7 nucleotides matching TRBD1. This CDR3 region has 14 residues. V shed 1 base, J shed 2 bases, and the junction held 5 bases outside the gene matches. Germline V CDR1 and CDR2: SQVTM, ANQGSEA. CDR3 bases: TGCAGCGTTGAAGGCCTCGGGACAGCCTACGAGCAGTACTTC. Translated, it gives CSVEGLGTAYEQYF.